This T cell receptor beta chain came from a study of Ad26.COV2.S vaccination and SARS-CoV-2 variants. The table came from immunoSEQ multiplex PCR; TCRdb's copy has only in-frame clones and leaves some out. Of some 370,000 clones in the sample, roughly 85% were seen once. Described treatment: over 15 received Ad26.COV2.S at low or high dose, single or two shots; about 5 received placebo; per-sample allocation not given. The investigators took samples on day 63 after the first vaccine or placebo injection. The junction had 10 bases not matched to a gene; V was cut back by 6 bases and J by 6 bases. This CDR3 is 15 amino acids long. Germline values: CDR1 MNHEY, CDR2 SMNVEV (reference sequence).

The sample in question was peripheral blood, obtained in a trial of Ad26.COV2.S vaccine versus placebo. This TCR was recovered from a person between 18 and 59 years old who received the Ad26.COV2.S COVID-19 vaccine or a placebo. V gene TRBV27 combines with J gene TRBJ2-3, with 9 bases lining up with TRBD1. DNA for the CDR3: TGTGCCAGCAGCCTTCGGACAGGGGTTCGTGATACGCAGTATTTT. This encodes CASSLRTGVRDTQYF.